This entry lists 4 T cell receptor beta chains sequenced from one sample in a study of blood T cell repertoires in COVID-19 (dated by TCRdb to the early 2020s). The library came from the immunoSEQ multiplex PCR assay. In TCRdb, the immuneACCESS table is reduced to in-frame sequences with V and J assigned. These tables do not hold every clone; where another copy was compared, an unresolved V gene accounts for under half, and the others remain unexplained. The sample data list 250,000 to 400,000 clones, and 75% to 90% of these were observed just once. In total, the top ten clones hold 2.5% to 3.5% of the sample. The sample comprised peripheral blood. The receptors shown here come from a woman aged 25-40 years with COVID-19, enrolled during active disease.

Only a few counts were recorded for this clone. This sequence joins TRBV28 and TRBJ1-2; 10 bases map to TRBD1. After removal of 5 bases from V and 4 bases from J, the junction contained 7 bases not matched to a gene. CDR3 length: 15 residues. CDR1 is MDHEN, CDR2 SYDVKM, per germline. The CDR3 here is CASSRQGAHPYGYTF. Here the CDR3 DNA reads TGTGCCAGCAGTCGACAGGGGGCCCACCCCTATGGCTACACCTTC.

This chain connects TRBV3-1 (or the pseudogene TRBV3-2) to TRBJ2-1; the D gene is possibly TRBD2 (5 bases). The CDR3 length is 11 residues. Trimming removed 8 bases at V and 6 bases at J, with 8 bases between. Germline V lookup: CDR1 LGHDT, CDR2 YNNKEL (reference sequence). CDR3 nucleotide sequence: TGTGCCAGCTCCGGGGTCAATGAGCAGTTCTTC. It specifies CASSGVNEQFF.

V usage is TRBV12-3 or TRBV12-4 and J usage is TRBJ2-5; D is uncertain. The CDR3 length is 11 residues. The V end lost 6 bases, the J end lost 4 bases, and 6 bases lay between the germline ends. As DNA, the CDR3 is TGTGCCAGCAGCCTTAGAGAGACCCAGTACTTC. This codes for CASSLRETQYF.

This clone has only one observation. The rearrangement links TRBV19 to TRBJ2-2; TRBD1 matches 12 bases. Trimming cost V 6 bases and J 6 bases; bases outside gene matches: 5. The CDR3 totals 15 residues. Germline V lookup: CDR1 LNHDA, CDR2 SQIVND (reference sequence). The CDR3 here is CASSPGQGAAGELFF. Here the CDR3 DNA reads TGTGCCAGTAGCCCGGGACAGGGGGCCGCCGGGGAGCTGTTTTTT.